This TCR beta chain derives from a study of cytomegalovirus exposure and HLA in healthy donors. Study-level results: Most TCR beta V segments were productive about 87% or about 30% of the time in an earlier analysis. In vitro work confirmed that three CMV-associated chains recognize CMV antigens.

PCR was performed using 60 Vbeta and 13 Jbeta primers. The data were produced by immunoSEQ multiplex PCR, yet TCRdb's version contains in-frame clones alone and is incomplete. The sample yields about 190,000 clones, about four fifths seen once. This clone was counted between two and nine times. Its target is unknown. V was trimmed by 0 bases and J by 4 bases, leaving 13 bases between them. From germline, CDR1 is GTSNPN and CDR2 SVGIG (reference sequence). The CDR3 runs 14 residues. Sequencing was performed on PBMCs. V gene TRBV30 combines with J gene TRBJ2-7; D call uncertain. The TCR was taken from a man younger than 35 in good health and CMV-seronegative. The CDR3 coding sequence is TGTGCCTGGAGTGTTAGATATTTGCCGTACGAGCAGTACTTC. Protein product: CAWSVRYLPYEQYF.